Sequencing of this TCR beta chain was carried out in a study of T cell repertoires in cytomegalovirus infection. Overall study context: Recently described HLA-C-restricted plus well-studied HLA-B-restricted CMV epitopes were used.

TCRdb re-called the reads with MiXCR, one entry per CDR3 protein. The repertoire holds 700,000 to 900,000 distinct CDR3 sequences, with 25% to 35% as singletons. The germline V and J ends were trimmed by 2 bases and 6 bases, with 13 bases remaining between them. Germline V CDR1 and CDR2: LGHNA, YSLEER. This CDR3 is built from 14 residues. As concerns this clonotype: Its specificity is not known.

The sequencing here drew on cultured CD8+ T cells from PBMCs, taken from culture after CMV antigen stimulation. The source of this sequence is a human donor in good health (CMV status not recorded). Some clones in this sample may be carry-over from other donors' samples. The rearrangement links TRBV4-3 to TRBJ2-5; a weak D match, TRBD1 (7 bases). The CDR3: CASSQMQGGKTQYF. The CDR3 nucleotides read TGCGCCAGCAGCCAAATGCAGGGGGGAAAGACCCAGTACTTC.